A single sample gave rise to the 23 T cell receptor beta chains below, sequenced in a study of CD8+CD57+ T cells in acquired aplastic anemia. Genomic DNA templated the TCR beta VDJ and CDR3 profiling. TCRdb reprocessed the reads via MiXCR and lists one record per CDR3 protein. Of approximately 81,000 distinct CDR3 sequences listed, under 50% are singletons. The material sequenced was sorted CD4+, CD8+, or CD8+CD57+ T cells (not recorded which) from PBMCs. The receptors shown here come from a human donor in good health, serving as a control.

This clonotype was counted ten times or more. The chain joins TRBV19 to TRBJ2-1; TRBD1 matches 7 bases. V shed 4 bases, J shed 4 bases, and the junction held 7 bases outside the gene matches. Germline lookup yields CDR1 LNHDA and CDR2 SQIVND (reference sequence). The CDR3 runs to 15 residues. CDR3 region: CASSTRDSLYNEQFF. The CDR3 DNA reads TGTGCCAGTAGTACCCGGGACAGCCTTTACAATGAGCAGTTCTTC.

Concerning this clonotype: With a much larger clone just one base away, this may be a read error. This chain joins TRBV30 and TRBJ2-7, with no clear D. V dropped 5 bases and J dropped 0 bases, with 8 bases sitting between them. From germline, CDR1 is GTSNPN and CDR2 SVGIG (reference sequence). The CDR3 contains 12 residues. The CDR3 is CAWGLHSYEQYF. The DNA of the CDR3 is TGTGCCTGGGGTTTGCACTCCTACGAGCAGTACTTC. The full variable domain, completed using reference TRBV30 and TRBJ2-7, is SQTIHQWPATLVQPVGSPLSLECTVEGTSNPNLYWYRQAAGRGLQLLFYSVGIGQISSEVPQNLSASRPQDRQFILSSKKLLLSDSGFYLCAWGLHSYEQYFGPGTRLTVT.

This clonotype was observed a few times. V and J are TRBV4-1 and TRBJ1-1, with D possibly TRBD1 on 5 matching bases. The V gene lost 1 base and the J gene lost 2 bases, with 11 bases spanning the gap. CDR1 is MGHRA, CDR2 YSYEKL, per germline. The CDR3 has 15 amino acids. CDR3: CASSQVGTGNTEAFF. CDR3 nucleotide sequence: TGCGCCAGCAGCCAAGTTGGGACGGGAAACACTGAAGCTTTCTTT.

This clonotype was detected many times. This sequence joins TRBV20-1 and TRBJ1-1; D remains unclear. V was trimmed by 0 bases and J by 4 bases, leaving 12 bases between them. This CDR3 spans 14 amino acids. From germline, CDR1 is DFQATT and CDR2 SNEGSKA (reference sequence). The CDR3 DNA sequence: TGCAGTGCTAGAGACCCTGGATCGGTCACTGAAGCTTTCTTT. Residues: CSARDPGSVTEAFF.

V usage is TRBV2 and J usage is TRBJ2-2, with TRBD2 as a possible D gene (6 bases). The V end lost 6 bases, the J end lost 6 bases, and 17 bases lay between the germline ends. This CDR3 contains 15 residues. The germline CDR1 and CDR2 sequences are SNHLY and FYNNEI. The CDR3 reads CASSTLGLNAGELFF. The CDR3 bases are TGTGCCAGCAGCACACTGGGACTGAATGCCGGGGAGCTGTTTTTT.

As regards this clonotype: A read error is possible here, since a much larger clone lies one base away. The conserved phenylalanine or tryptophan is not found at the CDR3 terminus, so this likely reflects a read error. The rearrangement links TRBV29-1 to TRBJ2-1; 7 positions match TRBD2. The CDR3 covers 15 residues. V dropped 7 bases and J dropped 0; count of bases not matched to a gene: 9. Germline CDR1 is SQVTM and CDR2 is ANQGSEA. CDR3 region: CSGIPGLSSYNEQFL. In DNA, the CDR3 is TGCAGCGGGATACCGGGACTAAGCTCCTACAATGAGCAGTTCCTC.

This chain links TRBV28 with TRBJ1-1; possible D gene TRBD1, 5 bases. The germline gives CDR1 MDHEN, CDR2 SYDVKM. The V gene lost 2 bases and the J gene lost 6 bases, with 13 bases spanning the gap. This CDR3 region has 14 residues. CDR3 nucleotides: TGTGCCAGCAGTTTAGAACAGGAGGTCCCTGAAGCTTTCTTT. Translating it yields CASSLEQEVPEAFF. The full variable domain, its missing parts supplied by reference TRBV28 and TRBJ1-1, is DVKVTQSSRYLVKRTGEKVFLECVQDMDHENMFWYRQDPGLGLRLIYFSYDVKMKEKGDIPEGYSVSREKKERFSLILESASTNQTSMYLCASSLEQEVPEAFFGQGTRLTVV.

V gene TRBV2 combines with J gene TRBJ2-1; 12 nucleotides align to TRBD2. The junction had 10 bases not matched to a gene; V was cut back by 0 bases and J by 10 bases. Germline assignment: CDR1 SNHLY and CDR2 FYNNEI. The CDR3 loop spans 17 amino acids. CDR3 DNA sequence: TGTGCCAGCAGTGAAGCCCGGCTAGCGGGAGGGCAGGAGGAGCAGTTCTTC. Translating it yields CASSEARLAGGQEEQFF.

The gene calls are TRBV6-1 and TRBJ1-2, with 7 bases identical to TRBD1. The CDR3 totals 13 residues. Germline CDR1 MNHNS, CDR2 SASEGT. J was trimmed by 4 bases and V by 6 bases; bases with no gene match: 5. CDR3 coding DNA: TGTGCCAGCAGCCGACAGGGTCCCTATGGCTACACCTTC. Protein sequence: CASSRQGPYGYTF.

The sample holds a few counts of this clonotype. The chain is built from TRBV25-1 and TRBJ2-7; D remains ambiguous. There are 14 residues in the CDR3. Germline V gene sequence: CDR1 MGHDK, CDR2 SYGVNS. V was clipped by 5 bases and J by 7 bases, with 18 bases between them. The CDR3 reads CASSTMAVVREQYF. Here the CDR3 DNA reads TGTGCCAGCAGTACGATGGCCGTGGTGCGTGAGCAGTACTTC.

There are a few counts of this clonotype. The chain couples TRBV25-1 to TRBJ2-3; D remains unclear. The ends were cut back, 5 bases at V and 6 bases at J, with 27 bases in the middle. This CDR3 comprises 18 residues. CDR1 and CDR2 (germline): MGHDK, SYGVNS. CDR3 region: CASSLSLGMSVPADTQYF. In nucleotides, the CDR3 is TGTGCCAGCAGTTTATCCCTTGGCATGTCGGTTCCAGCGGATACGCAGTATTTT.

The chain carries TRBV19 and TRBJ2-3; 10 bases map to TRBD1. The CDR3 extends over 15 amino acids. V lost 5 bases to trimming and J lost 7 bases; unmatched junction nucleotides: 9. Per the germline V gene, CDR1 is LNHDA and CDR2 is SQIVND (reference sequence). Here the CDR3 reads CASSPGGQGKYTQYF. As DNA, the CDR3 is TGTGCCAGTAGTCCGGGGGGACAGGGGAAATATACGCAGTATTTT. The variable domain in full, with the rest retrieved from reference TRBV19 and TRBJ2-3, is DGGITQSPKYLFRKEGQNVTLSCEQNLNHDAMYWYRQDPGQGLRLIYYSQIVNDFQKGDIAEGYSVSREKKESFPLTVTSAQKNPTAFYLCASSPGGQGKYTQYFGPGTRLTVL.

In the case of this clonotype: No conserved phenylalanine or tryptophan is present at the end of the CDR3, so a read error is the likely explanation. The V call is TRBV25-1, the J call TRBJ1-1; no clear D gene. The CDR3 consists of 15 residues. Per germline, CDR1 MGHDK and CDR2 SYGVNS. V was pared by 8 bases and J by 6 bases, with 22 bases between. The CDR3 bases are TGTGCCAGCTCCAGCCCGGAACCGCTAAACCCTGAAGCTTTCCTT. It translates to CASSSPEPLNPEAFL.

The chain has TRBV19 and TRBJ1-5, with 8 bases that match TRBD1. The CDR3 is made up of 13 amino acids. CDR1 and CDR2 (germline): LNHDA, SQIVND (reference sequence). With V trimmed by 3 bases and J by 7 bases, 2 bases remained unmatched. This CDR3 is CASSIRGQQPQHF. The CDR3, as DNA: TGTGCCAGTAGTATCAGGGGGCAGCAGCCCCAGCATTTT.

This clonotype was observed a handful of times. The V gene is TRBV11-2, the J gene TRBJ1-1; D is perhaps TRBD1 (6 bases). V was shortened by 4 bases and J by 0 bases, with 15 bases between the two germline ends. CDR1 is SGHAT, CDR2 FQNNGV, per germline. The CDR3 is 16 amino acids. DNA for the CDR3: TGTGCCAGCAGCTATGTGTTAGGACAGATGAACACTGAAGCTTTCTTT. This translates into CASSYVLGQMNTEAFF.

The V call is TRBV19, the J call TRBJ1-6, with 10 bases aligning to TRBD1. Germline V gene lookup returns CDR1 LNHDA and CDR2 SQIVND (reference sequence). There are 16 residues in the CDR3. Losses at the gene ends were 5 bases for V and 4 bases for J; bases not matched to a gene: 5. Here the CDR3 reads CASSSPDRGYNSPLHF. CDR3 sequence (DNA): TGTGCCAGTAGTTCTCCGGACAGGGGGTATAATTCACCCCTCCACTTT.

The chain couples TRBV24-1 to TRBJ2-3; 11 nucleotides match TRBD2. Germline V CDR1 and CDR2: KGHDR, SFDVKD. The CDR3 consists of 16 residues. Unmatched junction bases numbered 8, after V lost 6 bases and J lost 4 bases. Here the CDR3 reads CATSLGSGGAADTQYF. In nucleotides, the CDR3 is TGTGCCACCAGTTTGGGTAGCGGGGGGGCCGCAGATACGCAGTATTTT.

This clonotype was recorded only once. This chain joins TRBV5-8 and TRBJ1-2; D uncertain. This CDR3 is 14 amino acids long. Germline lookup yields CDR1 SGHTS and CDR2 YDEGEE. The V gene lost 0 bases and the J gene lost 4 bases, with 10 bases spanning the gap. Written as DNA, the CDR3 is TGTGCCAGCAGCTTGGTCTTTTTAGGCTATGGCTACACCTTC. Amino acids: CASSLVFLGYGYTF.

The chain couples TRBV7-3 to TRBJ2-7; D uncertain. V lost 5 bases and J 4 bases, leaving 12 bases between the germline ends. Germline loops: CDR1 SGHTA, CDR2 FQGTGA. The length of the CDR3 is 13 residues. The CDR3 coding sequence is TGTGCCAGCAGCCCCACGGGCGGATACGAGCAGTACTTC. Protein sequence: CASSPTGGYEQYF. Full variable domain (rest looked up from reference TRBV7-3 and TRBJ2-7): GAGVSQTPSNKVTEKGKYVELRCDPISGHTALYWYRQSLGQGPEFLIYFQGTGAADDSGLPNDRFFAVRPEGSVSTLKIQRTERGDSAVYLCASSPTGGYEQYFGPGTRLTVT.

CDR3: CASSALAHTDTQYF. The CDR3 nucleotides read TGTGCCAGCAGTGCACTAGCGCACACAGATACGCAGTATTTT. The gene calls are TRBV25-1 and TRBJ2-3, with 7 bases fitting TRBD2. V trimming: 4 bases; J trimming: 2 bases; junction bases outside the gene matches: 3. The germline gives CDR1 MGHDK, CDR2 SYGVNS. The CDR3 is made up of 14 amino acids.

The chain carries TRBV29-1 and TRBJ2-7; D not resolved. Germline CDR1 SQVTM, CDR2 ANQGSEA. Trimming left V 4 bases short and J 3 bases short, with 13 bases between. The CDR3 spans 13 residues. In nucleotides, the CDR3 is TGCAGCGTTGTAATCCCTCCCGGCTACGAGCAGTACTTC. It encodes CSVVIPPGYEQYF.

V is TRBV25-1 and J is TRBJ2-3, with D possibly being TRBD1 (6 bases). CDR1 is MGHDK and CDR2 is SYGVNS in the germline V gene. There are 14 residues in the CDR3. Trimming took 3 bases from V and 3 from J, leaving 10 bases between them. The CDR3 is CASSDFGQTDTQYF. The CDR3 DNA is TGTGCCAGCAGTGATTTTGGACAGACAGATACGCAGTATTTT.

The rearrangement joins TRBV9 to TRBJ1-3; 7 bases are a match to TRBD1. The CDR3 runs to 15 residues. J was trimmed by 4 bases and V by 0 bases; bases with no gene match: 4. Germline CDR1 and CDR2: SGDLS and YYNGEE. CDR3 in amino acids: CASSVEGGGGNTIYF. CDR3 coding DNA: TGTGCCAGCAGCGTAGAAGGGGGCGGCGGAAACACCATATATTTT.